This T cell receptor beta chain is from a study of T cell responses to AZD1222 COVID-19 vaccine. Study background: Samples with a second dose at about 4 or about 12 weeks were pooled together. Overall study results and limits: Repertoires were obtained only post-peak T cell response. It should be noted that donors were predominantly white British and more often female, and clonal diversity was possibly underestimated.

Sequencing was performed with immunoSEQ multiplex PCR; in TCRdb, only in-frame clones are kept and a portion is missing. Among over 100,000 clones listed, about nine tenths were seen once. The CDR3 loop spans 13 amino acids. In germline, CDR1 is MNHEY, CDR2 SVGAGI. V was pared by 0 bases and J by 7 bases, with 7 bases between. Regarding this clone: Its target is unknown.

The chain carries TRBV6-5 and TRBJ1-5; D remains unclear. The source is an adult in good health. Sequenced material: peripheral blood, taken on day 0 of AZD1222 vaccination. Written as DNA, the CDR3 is TGTGCCAGCAGTTACTCGAGAACCCAGCCCCAGCATTTT. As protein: CASSYSRTQPQHF.